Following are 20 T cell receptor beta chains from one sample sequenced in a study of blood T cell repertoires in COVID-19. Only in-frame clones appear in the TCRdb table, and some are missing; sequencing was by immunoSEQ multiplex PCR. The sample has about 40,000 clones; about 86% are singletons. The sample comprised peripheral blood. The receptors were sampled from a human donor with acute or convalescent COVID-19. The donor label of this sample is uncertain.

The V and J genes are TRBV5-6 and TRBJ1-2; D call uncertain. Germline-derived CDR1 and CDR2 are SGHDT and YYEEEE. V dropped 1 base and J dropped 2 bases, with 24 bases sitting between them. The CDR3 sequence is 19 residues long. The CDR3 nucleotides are TGTGCCAGCAGCTTGCCCCGTTTCGGGGTTACCTTAGAAAACTATGGCTACACCTTC. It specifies CASSLPRFGVTLENYGYTF.

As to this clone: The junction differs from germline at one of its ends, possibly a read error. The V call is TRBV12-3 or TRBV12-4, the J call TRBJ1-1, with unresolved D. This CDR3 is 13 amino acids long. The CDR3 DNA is TGTGCCAGCAGCTTAGACTGGAACACTGAAGCTTTCTTT. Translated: CASSLDWNTEAFF.

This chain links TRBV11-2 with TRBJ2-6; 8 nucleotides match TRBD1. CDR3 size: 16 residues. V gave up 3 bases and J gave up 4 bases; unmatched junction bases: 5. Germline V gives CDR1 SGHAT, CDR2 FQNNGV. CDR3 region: CASSFQGAWGANVLTF. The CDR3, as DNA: TGTGCCAGCAGCTTCCAGGGGGCGTGGGGGGCCAACGTCCTGACTTTC.

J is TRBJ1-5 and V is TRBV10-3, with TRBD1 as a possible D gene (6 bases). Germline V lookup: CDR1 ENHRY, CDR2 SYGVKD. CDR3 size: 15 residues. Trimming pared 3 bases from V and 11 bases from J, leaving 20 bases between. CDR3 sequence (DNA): TGTGCCATCAGTGAACAGGGTGGAGAGTGGCAAGCCCAGCATTTT. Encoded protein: CAISEQGGEWQAQHF.

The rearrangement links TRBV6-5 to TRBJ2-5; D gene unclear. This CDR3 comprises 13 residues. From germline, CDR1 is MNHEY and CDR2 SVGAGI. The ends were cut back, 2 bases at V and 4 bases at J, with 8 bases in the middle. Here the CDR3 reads CASSYPGRETQYF. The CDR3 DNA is TGTGCCAGCAGTTACCCTGGTAGAGAGACCCAGTACTTC.

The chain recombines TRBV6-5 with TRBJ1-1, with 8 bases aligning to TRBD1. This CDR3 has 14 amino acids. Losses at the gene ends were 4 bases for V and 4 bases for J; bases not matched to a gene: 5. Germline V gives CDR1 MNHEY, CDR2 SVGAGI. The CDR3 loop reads CASSLTGEGTEAFF. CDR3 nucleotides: TGTGCCAGCAGTTTGACAGGGGAAGGCACTGAAGCTTTCTTT.

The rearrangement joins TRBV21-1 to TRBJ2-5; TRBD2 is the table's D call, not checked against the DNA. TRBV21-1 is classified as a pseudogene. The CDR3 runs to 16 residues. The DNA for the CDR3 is TGTGCCAGCAGCAAAGGGGGCAGGGAGGGTGGAGAGACCCAGTACTTC. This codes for CASSKGGREGGETQYF.

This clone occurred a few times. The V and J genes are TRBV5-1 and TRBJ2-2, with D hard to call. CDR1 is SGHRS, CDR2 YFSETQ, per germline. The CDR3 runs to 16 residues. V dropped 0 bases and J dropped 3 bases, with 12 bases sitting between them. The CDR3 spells CASSLAASGYTGELFF. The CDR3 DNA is TGCGCCAGCAGCTTGGCCGCATCAGGTTACACCGGGGAGCTGTTTTTT.

The CDR3 nucleotides are TGTGCAACGGGACAGGGGAATGAAAAACTGTTTTTT. Protein: CATGQGNEKLFF. The J gene is TRBJ1-4, the V gene TRBV27, with TRBD1 identical over 10 bases. Germline loops: CDR1 MNHEY, CDR2 SMNVEV (reference sequence). This CDR3 has 12 residues.

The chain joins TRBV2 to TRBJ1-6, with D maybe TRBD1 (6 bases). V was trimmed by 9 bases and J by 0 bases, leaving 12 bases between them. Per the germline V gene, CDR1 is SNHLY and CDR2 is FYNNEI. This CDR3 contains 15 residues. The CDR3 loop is CARIGQSSYNSPLHF. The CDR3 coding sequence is TGTGCCAGGATTGGACAGAGCTCCTATAATTCACCCCTCCACTTT.

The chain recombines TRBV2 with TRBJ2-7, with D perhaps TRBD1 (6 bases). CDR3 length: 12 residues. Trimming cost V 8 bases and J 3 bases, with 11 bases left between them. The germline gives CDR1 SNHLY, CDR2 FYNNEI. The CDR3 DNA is TGTGCCAGCGCATCGGACAGCTACGAGCAGTACTTC. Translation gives CASASDSYEQYF.

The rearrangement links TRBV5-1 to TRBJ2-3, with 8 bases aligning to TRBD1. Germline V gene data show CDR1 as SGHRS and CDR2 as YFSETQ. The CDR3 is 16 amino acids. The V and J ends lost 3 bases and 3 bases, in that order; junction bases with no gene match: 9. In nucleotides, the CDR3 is TGCGCCAGCAGCTGGGGGGCCCGACAGGGGACAGATACGCAGTATTTT. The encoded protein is CASSWGARQGTDTQYF.

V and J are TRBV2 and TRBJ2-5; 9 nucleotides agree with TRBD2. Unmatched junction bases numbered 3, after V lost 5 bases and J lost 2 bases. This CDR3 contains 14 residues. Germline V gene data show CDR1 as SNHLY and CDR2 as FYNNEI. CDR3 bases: TGTGCCAGCAGTCCGGGACTAGCTCAAGAGACCCAGTACTTC. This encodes CASSPGLAQETQYF. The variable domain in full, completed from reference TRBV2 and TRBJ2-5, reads EPEVTQTPSHQVTQMGQEVILRCVPISNHLYFYWYRQILGQKVEFLVSFYNNEISEKSEIFDDQFSVERPDGSNFTLKIRSTKLEDSAMYFCASSPGLAQETQYFGPGTRLLVL.

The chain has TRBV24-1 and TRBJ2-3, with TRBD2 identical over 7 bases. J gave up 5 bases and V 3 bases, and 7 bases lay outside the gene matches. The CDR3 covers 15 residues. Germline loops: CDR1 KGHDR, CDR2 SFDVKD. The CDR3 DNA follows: TGTGCCACCAGTGATCTTGCGGGAGACGTAGATACGCAGTATTTT. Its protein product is CATSDLAGDVDTQYF.

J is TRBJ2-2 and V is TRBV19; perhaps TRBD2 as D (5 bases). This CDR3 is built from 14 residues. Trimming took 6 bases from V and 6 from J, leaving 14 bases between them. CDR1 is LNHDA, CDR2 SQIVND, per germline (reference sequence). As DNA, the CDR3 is TGTGCCAGTAGCCCCGAGGGATTTCCCGGGGAGCTGTTTTTT. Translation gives CASSPEGFPGELFF.

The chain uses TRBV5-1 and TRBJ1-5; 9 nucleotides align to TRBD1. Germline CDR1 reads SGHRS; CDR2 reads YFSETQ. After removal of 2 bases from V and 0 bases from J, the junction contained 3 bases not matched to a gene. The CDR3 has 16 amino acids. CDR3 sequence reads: CASSLGTGNSNQPQHF. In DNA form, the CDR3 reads TGCGCCAGCAGCTTAGGGACAGGGAATAGCAATCAGCCCCAGCATTTT.

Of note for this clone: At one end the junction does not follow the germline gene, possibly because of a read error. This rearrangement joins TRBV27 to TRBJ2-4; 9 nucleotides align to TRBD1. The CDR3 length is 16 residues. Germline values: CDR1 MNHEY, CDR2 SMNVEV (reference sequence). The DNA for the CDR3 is TGTGCCAGCAGTATATCACAGGGGGCAGCCAAAAACATTCAGTACTTC. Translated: CASSISQGAAKNIQYF.

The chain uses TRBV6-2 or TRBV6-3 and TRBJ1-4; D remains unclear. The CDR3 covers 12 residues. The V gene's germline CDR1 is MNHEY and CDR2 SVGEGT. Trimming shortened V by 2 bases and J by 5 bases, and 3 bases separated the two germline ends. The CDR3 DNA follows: TGTGCCAGCAGTTACCCGAATGAAAAACTGTTTTTT. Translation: CASSYPNEKLFF.

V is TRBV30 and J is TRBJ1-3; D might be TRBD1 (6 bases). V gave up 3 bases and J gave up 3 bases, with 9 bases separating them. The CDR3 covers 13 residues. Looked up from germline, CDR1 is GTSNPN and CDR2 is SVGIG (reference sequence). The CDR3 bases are TGTGCCTGGAGGCCGACAGGTGGAAACACCATATATTTT. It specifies CAWRPTGGNTIYF.

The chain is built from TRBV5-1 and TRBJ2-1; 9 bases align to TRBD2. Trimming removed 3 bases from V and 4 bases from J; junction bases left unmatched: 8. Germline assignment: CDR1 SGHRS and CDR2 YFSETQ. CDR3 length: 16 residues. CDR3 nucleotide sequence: TGCGCCAGCAGCTCGGGACTAGCCCTAGCTTACAATGAGCAGTTCTTC. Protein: CASSSGLALAYNEQFF.